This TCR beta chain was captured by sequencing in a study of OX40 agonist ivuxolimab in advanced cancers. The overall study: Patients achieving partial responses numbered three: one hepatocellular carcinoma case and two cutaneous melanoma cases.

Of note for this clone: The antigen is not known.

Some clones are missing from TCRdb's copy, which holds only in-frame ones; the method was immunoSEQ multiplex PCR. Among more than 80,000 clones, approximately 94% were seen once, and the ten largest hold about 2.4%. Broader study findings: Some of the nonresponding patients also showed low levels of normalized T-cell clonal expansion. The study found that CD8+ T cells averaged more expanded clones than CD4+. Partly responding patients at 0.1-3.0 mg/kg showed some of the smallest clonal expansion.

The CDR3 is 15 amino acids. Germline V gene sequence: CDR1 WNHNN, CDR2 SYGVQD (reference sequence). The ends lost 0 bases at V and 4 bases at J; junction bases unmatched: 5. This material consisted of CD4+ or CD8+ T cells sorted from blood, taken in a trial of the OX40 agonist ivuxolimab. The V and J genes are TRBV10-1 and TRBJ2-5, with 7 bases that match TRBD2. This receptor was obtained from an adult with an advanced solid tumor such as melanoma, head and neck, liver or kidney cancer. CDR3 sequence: CASSESSWGGETQYF. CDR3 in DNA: TGCGCCAGCAGTGAGTCCTCGTGGGGGGGAGAGACCCAGTACTTC.